This T cell receptor beta chain comes out of a study of metastatic and nonmetastatic thyroid tumors. The wider study: The comparison covered peripheral blood and tumor or nodule tissue in malignant and benign thyroid patients.

Per the authors' pipeline: The authors used CDR3 differences across clinicopathological groups to build a distant-metastasis classifier for papillary thyroid cancer. TCRdb re-called clones from the PCR reads using MiXCR. The authors' filters were not applied to this entry. The table has roughly 40,000 clones, roughly 17% seen once. Turning to this clone: Its cognate antigen is unknown.

The CDR3 has 18 residues. J gave up 3 bases and V 0 bases, and 13 bases lay outside the gene matches. Germline CDR1 SGHRS, CDR2 YFSETQ. No patient received treatment before thyroid surgery. Study findings and constraints: Across blood and tumor, TCR beta diversity in malignant thyroid tumors was reportedly significantly higher than in benign nodules.

V and J are TRBV5-1 and TRBJ2-7; 9 nucleotides align to TRBD1. Source material: tumor tissue. The sequence came from a female donor with papillary thyroid cancer or a benign thyroid nodule (not recorded which). Some clones in this sample may be carry-over from other donors' samples. The CDR3 spells CASSLARTGDVGVYEQYF. CDR3 DNA: TGCGCCAGCAGCTTGGCAAGGACAGGGGATGTGGGGGTCTACGAGCAGTACTTC.